The entry below gives a single T cell receptor (beta chain) sequence along with its context. There is no known antigen for this receptor. Base qualities are missing; no much larger clone stands one base away. This specimen belongs to a study of CD8 T cells in Susac syndrome (dated by TCRdb to the late 2010s). Regarding the study in general: Whether CD8+ T cell activation and differentiation in Susac syndrome was antigen driven was tested using repertoire sequencing. CD8+ T cell repertoire clonality was compared between 11 to 12 healthy donors, roughly 14 Susac syndrome patients and approximately 16 multiple sclerosis patients.

The full study reports these points: The TCR sequencing and HLA analysis was acknowledged to have included a relatively small number of individuals.

RNA was extracted using the RNeasy kit, and roughly 0.45 to 1 microgram was reverse transcribed with random hexamers. The immunoSEQ multiplex PCR assay, covering 54 Vbeta and 13 Jbeta segments, was used to amplify TCR beta CDR3 regions. To correct PCR amplification bias, a synthetic template baseline was used for both primer optimization and computational correction. In the original analysis: Reads were annotated to V, D and J genes per IMGT and analyzed with immunoSEQ Analyzer, keeping only productive sequences. Clonality was computed as one minus Shannon entropy normalized by log2 of the number of productive unique sequences. For each patient and control, public and private clones were evaluated among the 100 most prevalent clones. Susac-specific clones were defined as absent from healthy and MS cohorts, 800 to 1,200 published viral clones and other ImmuneACCESS disease sequences. TCRdb applied fastp at Q25 and MiXCR to the public reads, then kept only in-frame beta chains. Merged by CDR3 protein, the rows form single entries marked with the most common genes and DNA. What appears here as the V and J calls and clone size reflects TCRdb's work, not the paper's. Present in this sample are about 290,000 distinct CDR3 sequences, approximately 85% of which were seen just once. 0.21% of the sample goes to the ten largest clones.

Peripheral blood CD8+ and CD4+ T cells from healthy donors, Susac syndrome patients and multiple sclerosis patients were profiled using high-throughput TCR beta sequencing. The multiple sclerosis controls were treatment-naive patients who had stable or active relapsing-remitting disease and met the revised McDonald criteria. Bulk CD8+ and CD4+ T cells were purified by magnetic negative isolation, whereas CD8+ TEMRA cells were enriched by FACS. Blood was collected in EDTA tubes and processed within 24 hours, with PBMCs isolated through density gradient centrifugation. PBMCs intended for TCR sequencing were cryopreserved in liquid nitrogen and thawed later in a water bath at 37 degrees C. Purity of sorted or isolated CD4+, CD8+ and CD8+ TEMRA cells was at least 90%. Sequences LGHDT (CDR1) and YNNKEL (CDR2) are obtained from the germline V gene (reference sequence). Spanning cysteine to phenylalanine, the CDR3 consists of 15 amino acids. The CDR3 DNA has 45 bases and is translated from base 1. Trimming takes 1 base off V and 5 bases off J; junction bases not matched to a gene: 8.

Recombination joined TRBV3-1 with TRBJ2-7; a stretch of 7 junction bases matches TRBD1. The sample comprised CD8+ T cells from PBMCs. The clonotype was recovered from a human donor with multiple sclerosis. The CDR3 reads CASSQVWDSKDEQYF. The DNA reads as follows: TGTGCCAGCAGCCAAGTCTGGGACAGCAAGGACGAGCAGTACTTC.